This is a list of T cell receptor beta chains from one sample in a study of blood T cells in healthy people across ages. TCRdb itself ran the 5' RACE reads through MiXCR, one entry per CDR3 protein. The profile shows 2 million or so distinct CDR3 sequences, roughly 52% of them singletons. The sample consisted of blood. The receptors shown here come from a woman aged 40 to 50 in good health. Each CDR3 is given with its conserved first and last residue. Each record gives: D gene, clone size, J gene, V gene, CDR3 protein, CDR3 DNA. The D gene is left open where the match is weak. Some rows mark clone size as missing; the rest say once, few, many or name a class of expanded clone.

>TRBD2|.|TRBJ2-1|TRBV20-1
CSAPPGLAGGRSSYNEQFF
TGCAGTGCTCCTCCGGGACTAGCGGGGGGCCGAAGCTCCTACAATGAGCAGTTCTTC
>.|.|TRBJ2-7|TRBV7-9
CASSLGDAGTYEQYF
TGTGCCAGCAGCTTAGGGGATGCGGGGACCTACGAGCAGTACTTC
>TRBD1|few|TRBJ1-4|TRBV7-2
CASSSGQGRHTTNEKLFF
TGTGCCAGCAGCTCCGGACAGGGCCGACACACAACTAATGAAAAACTGTTTTTT
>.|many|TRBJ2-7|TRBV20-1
CSASVQGYHDEQYF
TGCAGTGCTAGTGTGCAGGGGTATCATGACGAGCAGTACTTC
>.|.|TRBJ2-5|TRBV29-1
CSVEGDAQETQYF
TGCAGCGTTGAAGGGGACGCCCAAGAGACCCAGTACTTC
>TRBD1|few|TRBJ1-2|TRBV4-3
CASSQVDRGDYGYTF
TGCGCCAGCAGCCAAGTGGACAGGGGTGACTATGGCTACACCTTC
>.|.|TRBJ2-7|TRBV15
CATSRDGGANEQYF
TGTGCCACCAGCAGAGACGGGGGAGCGAACGAGCAGTACTTC
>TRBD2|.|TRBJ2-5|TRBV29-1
CSVVGLAGGVGETQYF
TGCAGCGTTGTCGGACTAGCGGGAGGGGTCGGAGAGACCCAGTACTTC
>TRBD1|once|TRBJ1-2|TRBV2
CASSGSTGSGYTF
TGTGCCAGCAGTGGGTCGACAGGGTCTGGCTACACCTTC
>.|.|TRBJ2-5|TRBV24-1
CATSDLGGKETQYF
TGTGCCACCAGTGATTTGGGGGGTAAAGAGACCCAGTACTTC
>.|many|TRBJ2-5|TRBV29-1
CSVRGRGQETQYF
TGCAGCGTTCGTGGGCGGGGACAAGAGACCCAGTACTTC
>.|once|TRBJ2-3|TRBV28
CASRSAGSTDTQYF
TGTGCCAGCAGATCAGCCGGGAGCACAGATACGCAGTATTTT
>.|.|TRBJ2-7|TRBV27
CASSLGIYYEQYF
TGTGCCAGCAGTTTGGGGATATACTACGAGCAGTACTTC
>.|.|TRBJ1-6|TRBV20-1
CSASLLAGYYNSPLHF
TGCAGTGCTAGTCTCTTAGCGGGATACTATAATTCACCCCTCCACTTT
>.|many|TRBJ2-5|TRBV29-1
CSVDTGEETQYF
TGCAGCGTTGACACTGGGGAAGAGACCCAGTACTTC
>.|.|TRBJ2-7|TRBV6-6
CATSRDGLYEQYF
TGTGCCACCTCGAGGGACGGGTTATACGAGCAGTACTTC
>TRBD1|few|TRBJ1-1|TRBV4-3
CASSQDTQGVVEAFF
TGCGCCAGCAGCCAAGATACACAGGGGGTGGTTGAAGCTTTCTTT
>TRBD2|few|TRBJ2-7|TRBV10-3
CAISVMQLAGGLYEQYF
TGTGCCATCAGTGTTATGCAACTAGCGGGGGGCCTCTACGAGCAGTACTTC
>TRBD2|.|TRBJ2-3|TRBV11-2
CASSLYPGLVYPDTQYF
TGTGCCAGCAGCTTATATCCGGGACTAGTCTACCCAGATACGCAGTATTTT
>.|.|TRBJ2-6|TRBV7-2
CASSLAIGGSGANVLTF
TGTGCCAGCAGCTTAGCGATAGGGGGCTCTGGGGCCAACGTCCTGACTTTC
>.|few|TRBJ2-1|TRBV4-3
CASSQAFWTGVDNEQFF
TGCGCCAGCAGCCAAGCATTCTGGACGGGGGTTGACAATGAGCAGTTCTTC
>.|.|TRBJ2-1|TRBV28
CASRGETGHVYNEQFF
TGTGCCAGCAGAGGGGAAACCGGCCATGTGTACAATGAGCAGTTCTTC
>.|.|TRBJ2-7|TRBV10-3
CAISEEVVSNPYEQYF
TGTGCCATCAGTGAAGAGGTGGTTAGCAACCCCTACGAGCAGTACTTC
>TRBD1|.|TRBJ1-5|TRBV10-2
CASKDRANSNQPQHF
TGCGCCAGCAAGGACAGGGCAAATAGCAATCAGCCCCAGCATTTT
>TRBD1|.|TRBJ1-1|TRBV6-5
CASSDRGGPEAFF
TGTGCCAGCAGCGACAGGGGAGGACCTGAAGCTTTCTTT
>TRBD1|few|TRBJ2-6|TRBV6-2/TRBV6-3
CASSYSKRTGILSGANVLTF
TGTGCCAGCAGTTACTCGAAACGGACAGGGATTCTCTCTGGGGCCAACGTCCTGACTTTC
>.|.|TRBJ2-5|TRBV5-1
CASNRGALRETQYF
TGCGCCAGCAATAGGGGCGCCCTCCGCGAGACCCAGTACTTC
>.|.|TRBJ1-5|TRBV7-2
CASSLGVPTQPQHF
TGTGCCAGCAGCTTAGGGGTTCCCACCCAGCCCCAGCATTTT
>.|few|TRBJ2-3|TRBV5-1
CASSLDRNRFTDTQYF
TGCGCCAGCAGCTTGGATAGAAACCGTTTCACAGATACGCAGTATTTT
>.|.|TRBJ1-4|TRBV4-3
CASSQGAWGDEKLFF
TGCGCCAGCAGCCAAGGGGCTTGGGGGGATGAAAAACTGTTTTTT
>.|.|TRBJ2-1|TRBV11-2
CASSLGDSYIRQFF
TGTGCCAGCAGCTTAGGAGACAGCTACATAAGGCAGTTCTTC
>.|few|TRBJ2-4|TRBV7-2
CASSLGGTQGSIQYF
TGTGCCAGCAGCTTGGGGGGAACACAGGGGAGCATTCAGTACTTC
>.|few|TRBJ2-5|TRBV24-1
CATSDTLPETQYF
TGTGCCACCAGTGATACCCTCCCGGAGACCCAGTACTTC
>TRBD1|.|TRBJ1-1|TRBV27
CASSTRDSTNTEAFF
TGTGCCAGCAGTACCAGGGACAGCACGAACACTGAAGCTTTCTTT
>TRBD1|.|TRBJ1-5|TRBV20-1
CSARVQGARNQPQHF
TGCAGTGCTAGAGTACAGGGGGCGCGCAATCAGCCCCAGCATTTT
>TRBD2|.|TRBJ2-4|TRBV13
CASSSYSPSGGTYNEQYF
TGTGCCAGCAGCTCCTACAGTCCTAGCGGGGGGACCTACAATGAGCAGTACTTC
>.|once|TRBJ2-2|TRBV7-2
CASSLVQNTGELFF
TGTGCCAGCAGCTTAGTACAGAACACCGGGGAGCTGTTTTTT
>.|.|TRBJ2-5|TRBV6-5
CASSYDDLRETQYF
TGTGCCAGCAGTTACGACGACCTTAGAGAGACCCAGTACTTC
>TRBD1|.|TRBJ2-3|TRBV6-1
CASRTDRGYTDTQYF
TGTGCCAGCAGAACCGACAGGGGGTACACAGATACGCAGTATTTT
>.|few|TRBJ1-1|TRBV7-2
CASKLEAMMNTEAFF
TGTGCCAGCAAACTGGAGGCCATGATGAACACTGAAGCTTTCTTT